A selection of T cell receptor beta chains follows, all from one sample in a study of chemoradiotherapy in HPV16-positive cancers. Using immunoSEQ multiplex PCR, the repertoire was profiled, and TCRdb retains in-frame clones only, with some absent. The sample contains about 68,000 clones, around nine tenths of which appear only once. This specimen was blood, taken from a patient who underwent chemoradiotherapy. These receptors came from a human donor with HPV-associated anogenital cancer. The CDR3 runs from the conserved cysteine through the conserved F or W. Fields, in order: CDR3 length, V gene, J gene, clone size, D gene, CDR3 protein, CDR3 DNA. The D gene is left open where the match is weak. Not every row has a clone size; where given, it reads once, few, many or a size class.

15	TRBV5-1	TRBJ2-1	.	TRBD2	CASSLASGVHNEQFF	TGCGCCAGCAGCTTGGCTAGCGGGGTCCACAATGAGCAGTTCTTC
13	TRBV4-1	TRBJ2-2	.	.	CASSHKSTGELFF	TGCGCCAGCAGCCATAAATCAACCGGGGAGCTGTTTTTT
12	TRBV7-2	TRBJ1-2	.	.	CASAGDYYGYTF	TGTGCCAGCGCCGGAGACTACTATGGCTACACCTTC
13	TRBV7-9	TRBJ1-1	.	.	CASSFASHTEAFF	TGTGCCAGCAGCTTCGCCTCACACACTGAAGCTTTCTTT
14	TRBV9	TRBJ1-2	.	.	CASSARLGDYGYTF	TGTGCCAGCAGCGCGCGCCTAGGGGACTATGGCTACACCTTC
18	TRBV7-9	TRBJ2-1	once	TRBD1	CASSYRGHTLPFYNEQFF	TGTGCCAGCAGCTACAGGGGGCACACCCTCCCTTTTTACAATGAGCAGTTCTTC
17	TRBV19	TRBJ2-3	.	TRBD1	CASSIGSGGSKTDTQYF	TGTGCCAGTAGTATCGGGTCAGGGGGTAGTAAGACAGATACGCAGTATTTT
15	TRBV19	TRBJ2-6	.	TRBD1	CASVLQGDGANVLTF	TGTGCCAGTGTCTTACAGGGGGACGGGGCCAACGTCCTGACTTTC
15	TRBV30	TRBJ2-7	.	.	CAWSVPWEVPYEQYF	TGTGCCTGGAGTGTCCCCTGGGAGGTCCCCTACGAGCAGTACTTC
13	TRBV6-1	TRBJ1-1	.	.	CASSGNMNTEAFF	TGTGCCAGCAGCGGGAACATGAACACTGAAGCTTTCTTT
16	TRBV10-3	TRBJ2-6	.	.	CAISPGPSSGANVLTF	TGTGCCATCAGCCCGGGACCCAGCTCTGGGGCCAACGTCCTGACTTTC
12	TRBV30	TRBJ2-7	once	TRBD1	CAADRDSYEQYF	TGTGCCGCAGACAGGGACTCCTACGAGCAGTACTTC
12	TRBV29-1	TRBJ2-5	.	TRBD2	CSAGLVQETQYF	TGCAGCGCAGGACTAGTCCAAGAGACCCAGTACTTC
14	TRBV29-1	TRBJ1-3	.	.	CSVTSGDSGNTIYF	TGCAGCGTTACCTCAGGGGATTCGGGAAACACCATATATTTT
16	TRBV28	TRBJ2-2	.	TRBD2	CASSFWGGFNTGELFF	TGTGCCAGCAGTTTTTGGGGGGGTTTTAACACCGGGGAGCTGTTTTTT
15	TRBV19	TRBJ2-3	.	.	CASSPLREKADTQYF	TGTGCCAGTAGTCCCCTTAGGGAGAAGGCAGATACGCAGTATTTT